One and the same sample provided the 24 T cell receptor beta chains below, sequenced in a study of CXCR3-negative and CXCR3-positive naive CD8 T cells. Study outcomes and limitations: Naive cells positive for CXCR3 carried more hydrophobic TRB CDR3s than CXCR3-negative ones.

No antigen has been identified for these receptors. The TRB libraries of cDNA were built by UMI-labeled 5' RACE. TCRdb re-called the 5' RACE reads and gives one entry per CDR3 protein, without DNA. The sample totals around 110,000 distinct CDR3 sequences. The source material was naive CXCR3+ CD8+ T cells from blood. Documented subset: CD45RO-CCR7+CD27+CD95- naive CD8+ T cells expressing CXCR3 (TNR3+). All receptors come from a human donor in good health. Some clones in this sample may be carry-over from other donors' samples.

This chain's CDR3 is CASSPGTGGSNQPQHF. The V call is TRBV12-3 or TRBV12-4, the J call TRBJ1-5; TCRdb reports TRBD1, a call that lacks DNA to check it against. This CDR3 is built from 16 residues.

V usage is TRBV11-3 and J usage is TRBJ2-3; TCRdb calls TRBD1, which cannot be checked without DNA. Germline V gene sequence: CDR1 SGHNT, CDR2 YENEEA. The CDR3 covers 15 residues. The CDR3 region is CASSFRRGATDTQYF.

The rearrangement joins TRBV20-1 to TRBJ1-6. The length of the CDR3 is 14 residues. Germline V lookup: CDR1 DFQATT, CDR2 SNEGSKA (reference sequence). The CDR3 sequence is CSARERTPNSPLHF.

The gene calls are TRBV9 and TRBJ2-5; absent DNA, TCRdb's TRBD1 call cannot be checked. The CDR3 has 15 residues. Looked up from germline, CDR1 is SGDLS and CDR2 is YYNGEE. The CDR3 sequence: CASSSPGGEQETQYF.

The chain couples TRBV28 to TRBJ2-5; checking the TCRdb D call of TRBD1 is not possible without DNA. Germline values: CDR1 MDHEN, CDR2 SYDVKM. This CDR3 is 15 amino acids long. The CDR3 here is CASSSRDSGRETQYF.

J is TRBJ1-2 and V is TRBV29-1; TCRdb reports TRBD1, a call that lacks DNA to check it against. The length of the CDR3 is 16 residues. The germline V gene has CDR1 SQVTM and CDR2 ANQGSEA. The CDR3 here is CSAIVPDRGRNYGYTF.

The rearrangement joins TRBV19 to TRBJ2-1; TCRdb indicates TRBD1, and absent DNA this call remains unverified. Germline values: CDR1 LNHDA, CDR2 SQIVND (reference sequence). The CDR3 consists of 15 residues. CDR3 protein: CASSITGGTGGEQFF.

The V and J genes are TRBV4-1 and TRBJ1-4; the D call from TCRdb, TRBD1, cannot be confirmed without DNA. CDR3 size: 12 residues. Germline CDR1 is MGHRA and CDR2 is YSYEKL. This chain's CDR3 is CASSRPREKLFF.

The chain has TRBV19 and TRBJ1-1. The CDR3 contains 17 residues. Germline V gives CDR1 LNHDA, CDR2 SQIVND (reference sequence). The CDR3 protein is CASSEDPHIGVNTEAFF.

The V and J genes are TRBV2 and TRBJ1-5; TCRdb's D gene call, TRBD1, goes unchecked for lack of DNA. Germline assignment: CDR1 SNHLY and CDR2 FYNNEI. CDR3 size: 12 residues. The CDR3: CASSGTGQPQHF.

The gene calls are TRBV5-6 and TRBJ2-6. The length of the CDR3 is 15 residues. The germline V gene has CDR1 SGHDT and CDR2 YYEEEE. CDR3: CASNWRASGANVLTF.

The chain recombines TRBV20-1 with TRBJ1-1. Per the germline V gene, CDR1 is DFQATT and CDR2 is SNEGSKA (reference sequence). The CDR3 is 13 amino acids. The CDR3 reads CSARASRVTEAFF.

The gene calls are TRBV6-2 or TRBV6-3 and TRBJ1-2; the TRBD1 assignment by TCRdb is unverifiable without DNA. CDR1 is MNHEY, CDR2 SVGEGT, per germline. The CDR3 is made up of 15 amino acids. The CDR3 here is CASSYSSSGSYGYTF.

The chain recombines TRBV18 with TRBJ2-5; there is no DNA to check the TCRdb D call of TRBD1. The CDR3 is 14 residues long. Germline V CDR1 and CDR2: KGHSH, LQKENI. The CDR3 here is CASSQWDRQETQYF.

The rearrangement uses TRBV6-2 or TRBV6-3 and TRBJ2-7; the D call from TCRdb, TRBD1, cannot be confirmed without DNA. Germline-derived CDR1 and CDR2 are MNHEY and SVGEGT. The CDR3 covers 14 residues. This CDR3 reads CASSPMDRTYEQYF.

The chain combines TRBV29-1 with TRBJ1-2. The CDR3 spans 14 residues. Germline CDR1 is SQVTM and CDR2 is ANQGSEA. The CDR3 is CSVEDLVINYGYTF.

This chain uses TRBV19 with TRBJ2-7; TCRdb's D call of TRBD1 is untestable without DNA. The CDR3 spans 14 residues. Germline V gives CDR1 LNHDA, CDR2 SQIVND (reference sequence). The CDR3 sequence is CASSGTGYSYEQYF.

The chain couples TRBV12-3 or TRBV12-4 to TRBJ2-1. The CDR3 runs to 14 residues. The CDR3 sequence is CASSLGRIYNEQFF.

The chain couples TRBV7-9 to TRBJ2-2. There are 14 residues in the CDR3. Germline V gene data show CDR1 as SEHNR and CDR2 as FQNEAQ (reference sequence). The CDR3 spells CASSLKGNNGELFF.

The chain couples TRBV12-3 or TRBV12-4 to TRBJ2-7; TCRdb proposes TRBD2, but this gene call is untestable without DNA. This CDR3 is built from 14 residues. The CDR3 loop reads CASSPQREGNEQYF.

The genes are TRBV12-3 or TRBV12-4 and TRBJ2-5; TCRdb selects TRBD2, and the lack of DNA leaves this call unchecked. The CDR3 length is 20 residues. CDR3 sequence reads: CASSNPKVPLAGMYQETQYF.

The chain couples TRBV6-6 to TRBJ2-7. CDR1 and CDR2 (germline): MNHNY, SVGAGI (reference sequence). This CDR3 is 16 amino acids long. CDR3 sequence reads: CASSYNSRDITYEQYF.

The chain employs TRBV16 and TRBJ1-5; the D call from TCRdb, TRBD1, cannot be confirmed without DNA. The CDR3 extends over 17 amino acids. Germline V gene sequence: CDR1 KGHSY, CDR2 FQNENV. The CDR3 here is CASSQIFPGTDNQPQHF.

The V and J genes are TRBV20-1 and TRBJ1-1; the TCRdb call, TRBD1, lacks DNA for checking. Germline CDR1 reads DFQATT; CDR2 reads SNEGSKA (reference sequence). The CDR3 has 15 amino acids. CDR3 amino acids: CSATNPGKENTEAFF.